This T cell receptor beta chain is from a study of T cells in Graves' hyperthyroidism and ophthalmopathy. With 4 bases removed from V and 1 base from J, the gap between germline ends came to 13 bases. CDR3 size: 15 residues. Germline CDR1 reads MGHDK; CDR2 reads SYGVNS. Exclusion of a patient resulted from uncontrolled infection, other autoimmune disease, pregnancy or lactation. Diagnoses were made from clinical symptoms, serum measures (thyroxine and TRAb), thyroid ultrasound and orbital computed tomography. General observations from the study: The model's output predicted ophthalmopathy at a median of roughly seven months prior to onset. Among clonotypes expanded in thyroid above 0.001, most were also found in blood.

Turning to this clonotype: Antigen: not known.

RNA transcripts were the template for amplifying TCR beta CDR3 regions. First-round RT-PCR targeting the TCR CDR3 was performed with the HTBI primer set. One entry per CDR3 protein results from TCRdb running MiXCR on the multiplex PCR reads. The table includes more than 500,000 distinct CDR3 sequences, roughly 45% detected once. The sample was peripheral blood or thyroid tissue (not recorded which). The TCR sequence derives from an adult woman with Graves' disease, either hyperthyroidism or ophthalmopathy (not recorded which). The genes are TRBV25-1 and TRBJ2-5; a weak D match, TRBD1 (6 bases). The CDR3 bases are TGTGCCAGCAGTGCCACCCGGACAGCCCAAGAGACCCAGTACTTC. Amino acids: CASSATRTAQETQYF.